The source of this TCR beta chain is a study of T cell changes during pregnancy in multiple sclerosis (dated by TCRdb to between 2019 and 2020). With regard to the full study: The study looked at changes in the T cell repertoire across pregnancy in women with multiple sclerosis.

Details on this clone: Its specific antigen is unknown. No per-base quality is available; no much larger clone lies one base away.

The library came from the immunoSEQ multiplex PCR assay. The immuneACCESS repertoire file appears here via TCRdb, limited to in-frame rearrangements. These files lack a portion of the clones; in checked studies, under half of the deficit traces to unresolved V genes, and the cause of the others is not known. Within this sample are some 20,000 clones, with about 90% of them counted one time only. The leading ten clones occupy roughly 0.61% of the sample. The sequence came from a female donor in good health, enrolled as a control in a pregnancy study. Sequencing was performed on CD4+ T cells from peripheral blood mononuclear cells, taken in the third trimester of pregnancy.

The CDR3: CASSREGGLDGYTF. The nucleotide sequence is TGCGCCAGCAGCCGGGAGGGGGGTCTTGATGGCTACACCTTC. The chain couples TRBV5-1 to TRBJ1-2; TRBD1 is perhaps the D gene, given 6 matching bases. As encoded in the germline V gene, CDR1 is SGHRS while CDR2 is YFSETQ. Taken from cysteine to phenylalanine, the CDR3 has 14 residues. The CDR3 DNA has 42 bases and is translated from base 1. V is cut by 4 bases and J by 6 bases, and the space between the germline ends is 16 bases.